This TCR beta chain was sequenced in a study of T cells in Graves' hyperthyroidism and ophthalmopathy (dated by TCRdb to about 2019). General notes on the study: Peripheral blood samples were taken at initial diagnosis, before any treatment was given. Prospective prediction of ophthalmopathy was tested in an independent validation cohort consisting of fewer than 20 hyperthyroidism patients and about 17 patients who later progressed to ophthalmopathy. A discovery cohort of approximately 100 patients, roughly 45 with Graves' ophthalmopathy and roughly 59 with stable Graves' hyperthyroidism, was used to find distinguishing TCR V-J signatures. After blood sampling, hyperthyroidism patients were treated with methimazole at a starting dose of 30 mg daily, and ophthalmopathy patients were treated with high-dose intravenous methylprednisolone. The study also compared thyroid tissue and blood T-cell repertoires from several Graves' hyperthyroidism patients. The paper reports TCR Vbeta CDR3 sequencing of approximately 140 peripheral blood samples: approximately 43 ophthalmopathy, approximately 74 hyperthyroidism and roughly 17 progressor patients. For training and testing, the 100 or so patients in the discovery cohort were randomly divided in a 7:3 ratio.

A patient counted as having stable Graves' hyperthyroidism if no progression to ophthalmopathy occurred over 18 months of follow-up. Hyperthyroidism patients were newly diagnosed, had a disease duration of under 2 months, and were aged 18 to 65 years. Exclusion was applied to patients with uncontrolled infections, other autoimmune diseases, pregnancy or lactation. Diagnoses were based on clinical symptoms, serum thyroxine and TRAb, thyroid ultrasound and orbital computed tomography. PBMCs were separated from roughly 10 ml of fresh peripheral blood using Ficoll-Paque density gradient centrifugation. Total RNA was extracted using Trizol reagent, and RNA quality was assessed on an Agilent 2100 Bioanalyzer. In this sample, this clonotype turned up many times. Its cognate antigen has yet to be identified. Base qualities are missing; no much larger clone stands one base away. The research as a whole found: No statistical method was used to set the sample size in advance, and investigators knew the group allocation. Most expanded thyroid clonotypes (frequency above 0.001) were also detected in blood, suggesting blood repertoires may reflect thyroid immune responses. Ophthalmopathy was separated from stable hyperthyroidism by a 13 V-J signature model, with roughly 88% sensitivity and approximately 81% specificity obtained in cross-validation and 80%/75% obtained in testing. In validation, the model predicted progression to ophthalmopathy a median of about 6.5 months before onset, with approximately 68% sensitivity and roughly 72% specificity.

Amplification of TCR beta CDR3 regions was carried out from RNA transcripts. For the first round of RT-PCR on the TCR CDR3, the HTBI primer set was used together with the Qiagen OneStep RT-PCR kit. Libraries were constructed in a second round of multiplex PCR, after which size selection and purification were performed. Libraries were sequenced paired-end with 100 bp reads on an Illumina HiSeq2000. The source study handled its data this way. SOAPnuke was used to process the raw data, with reads discarded if the reads contained adapters or uncalled bases, had a mean Phred below 15, or lacked an exact constant-primer or identifier match. COPE v1.2.5 was used to merge high-quality paired reads, and clonotypes were defined as unique nucleotide sequences. Clonotypes were aligned to IMGT TRBV, TRBD and TRBJ reference segments using MiTCR v1.1. Only V-J combinations with frequency above 0.0001, covering 99% to 99.2% of repertoires, were analysed. The TCS score was defined as the ratio of F50 (clonal expansion) to E x V (chaos), calculated using BLOSUM62-based TCRdist between CDR3 peptides within each V-J. Welch's t-statistics and random forest reduced approximately 520 V-J features to about 13, which were used in a naive Bayes classifier (R e1071). TCRdb reran the public reads through fastp at Q25 and MiXCR, keeping productive beta chains. CDR3 protein sequences are deduplicated, and each keeps its most common genes and DNA. The V and J calls here are based on TCRdb, not the publication. Here the sample has 300,000 or so distinct CDR3 sequences; roughly 20% occur a single time. The ten largest clones capture less than 65% of the sample.

This TCR derives from a woman aged 45-65 years with Graves' hyperthyroidism. Sequencing was done on a sample of blood.

Here the CDR3 is given as CASSPKSRSESNQPQHF. The bases read TGTGCCAGCTCACCAAAATCAAGGTCAGAGTCCAATCAGCCCCAGCATTTT. The chain couples TRBV18 to TRBJ1-5, with no confidently assigned D gene. The CDR3 covers 17 residues, taking in both the cysteine and the phenylalanine. Solely the CDR3 DNA is kept, with 51 bases framed from the first base. Trimming removed 2 bases from V and 3 bases from J, leaving 17 bases between the germline ends. The germline V gene sets CDR1 to KGHSH and CDR2 to LQKENI.